The 24 T cell receptor beta chains below all came from one sample that was sequenced in a study of CD8+ T cells in alopecia areata. RNA extraction and reverse transcription yielded cDNA as sequencing template. The protocol was immunoSEQ multiplex PCR, while the TCRdb copy is restricted to in-frame clones and leaves out a portion. Of about 110,000 clones listed, roughly 50% are singletons. Documented treatment: oral pan-JAK inhibitor, 5-10 mg twice daily. Sequencing used CD8+ T cells sorted from blood, obtained at week 24, from a patient treated with tofacitinib. Receptors originate from a human donor with alopecia areata.

The chain has TRBV6-6 and TRBJ2-5; unclear D gene. Trimming stripped 5 bases from V and 7 bases from J, with 8 bases between. The germline gives CDR1 MNHNY, CDR2 SVGAGI (reference sequence). The CDR3 loop spans 11 amino acids. CDR3 sequence reads: CASSTLGTQYF. The CDR3 DNA reads TGTGCCAGCAGTACTCTAGGGACCCAGTACTTC.

The chain recombines TRBV4-3 with TRBJ2-2; D possibly corresponds to TRBD2 (5 bases). The germline V and J ends were trimmed by 1 base and 5 bases, with 8 bases remaining between them. The V gene's germline CDR1 is LGHNA and CDR2 YSLEER. The CDR3 totals 14 residues. This CDR3 reads CASSQVGGTGELFF. As DNA, the CDR3 is TGCGCCAGCAGCCAAGTAGGCGGGACCGGGGAGCTGTTTTTT.

The V call is TRBV5-1, the J call TRBJ2-5; 9 bases line up with TRBD2. The junction had 3 bases not matched to a gene; V was cut back by 0 bases and J by 3 bases. CDR3 length: 15 residues. Per germline, CDR1 SGHRS and CDR2 YFSETQ. CDR3 in amino acids: CASSLVSGGEETQYF. As DNA, the CDR3 is TGCGCCAGCAGCTTGGTTAGCGGGGGAGAAGAGACCCAGTACTTC.

The rearrangement uses TRBV11-1 and TRBJ2-5; TRBD2 aligns across 11 bases. The CDR3 loop spans 15 amino acids. V trimming: 5 bases; J trimming: 6 bases; junction bases outside the gene matches: 8. Germline CDR1 reads SGHAT; CDR2 reads FQDESV (reference sequence). The chain's CDR3 is CASSTLAGGVKTQYF. In DNA, the CDR3 is TGTGCCAGCAGCACCCTAGCGGGGGGCGTTAAGACCCAGTACTTC.

Written as DNA, the CDR3 is TGCAGCGCGCTATATGGGGGACAGGGTGGCGAGCAGTACTTC. It yields the protein CSALYGGQGGEQYF. V is TRBV29-1 and J is TRBJ2-7, with TRBD1 matching over 9 bases. This CDR3 is 14 amino acids long. The V and J ends lost 7 bases and 6 bases, in that order; junction bases with no gene match: 13. From germline, CDR1 is SQVTM and CDR2 ANQGSEA.

The chain couples TRBV5-1 to TRBJ1-1, with D perhaps matching TRBD1 (6 bases). This CDR3 has 17 residues. V dropped 2 bases and J dropped 1 base, with 18 bases sitting between them. Per the germline V gene, CDR1 is SGHRS and CDR2 is YFSETQ. The DNA for the CDR3 is TGCGCCAGCAGCTTTTTACCTTCCGGGACAAGGAACACTGAAGCTTTCTTT. It is translated as CASSFLPSGTRNTEAFF.

This sequence joins TRBV6-5 and TRBJ1-1, with 9 bases matching TRBD1. J lost 1 base, V lost 6 bases, and 3 bases had no gene match. The germline V gene encodes CDR1 MNHEY and CDR2 SVGAGI. There are 14 residues in the CDR3. The CDR3 reads CASSWDRANTEAFF. The DNA for the CDR3 is TGTGCCAGCAGCTGGGACAGGGCGAACACTGAAGCTTTCTTT.

In its sample, this clone was seen many times. The chain joins TRBV6-5 to TRBJ2-6; D perhaps matches TRBD1 (5 bases). Germline CDR1 and CDR2: MNHEY and SVGAGI. Trimming removed 5 bases from V and 0 bases from J, with 5 bases in between. This CDR3 is 14 amino acids long. CDR3 sequence reads: CASSGHSGANVLTF. The DNA of the CDR3 is TGTGCCAGCAGTGGACACTCTGGGGCCAACGTCCTGACTTTC.

The V call is TRBV15, the J call TRBJ2-6, with 9 bases fitting TRBD1. The germline CDR1 and CDR2 sequences are LNHNV and YYDKDF (reference sequence). The CDR3 length is 19 residues. The junction had 11 bases not matched to a gene; V was cut back by 5 bases and J by 0 bases. CDR3 residues: CATSAPEGQGLSGANVLTF. The CDR3 DNA is TGTGCCACCAGCGCCCCAGAGGGACAGGGCCTCTCTGGGGCCAACGTCCTGACTTTC.

This clone appeared a few times. The chain has TRBV25-1 and TRBJ2-7; D is ambiguous. Trimming pared 2 bases from V and 3 bases from J, leaving 8 bases between. Germline CDR1 and CDR2: MGHDK and SYGVNS. The CDR3 runs 13 residues. Here the CDR3 DNA reads TGTGCCAGCAGTGAAGGCACCAGCTACGAGCAGTACTTC. Its translation: CASSEGTSYEQYF.

V is TRBV29-1 and J is TRBJ1-2; D call uncertain. Per germline, CDR1 SQVTM and CDR2 ANQGSEA. The CDR3 contains 12 residues. The V end lost 4 bases, the J end lost 8 bases, and 14 bases lay between the germline ends. The CDR3: CSVVGGGYGYTF. The CDR3 DNA follows: TGCAGCGTTGTGGGAGGAGGCTACGGCTACACCTTC. Using reference TRBV29-1 and TRBJ1-2 for the parts outside the CDR3, the full variable domain is SAVISQKPSRDICQRGTSLTIQCQVDSQVTMMFWYRQQPGQSLTLIATANQGSEATYESGFVIDKFPISRPNLTFSTLTVSNMSPEDSSIYLCSVVGGGYGYTFGSGTRLTVV.

The V gene is TRBV9, the J gene TRBJ2-2; D possibly matches TRBD1 or TRBD2 (6 bases each). The CDR3 runs 18 residues. Trimming took off 0 bases at V and 4 bases at J, with 19 bases between the two ends. Per the germline V gene, CDR1 is SGDLS and CDR2 is YYNGEE. The CDR3 spells CASSVDSGGQVVTGELFF. CDR3 DNA sequence: TGTGCCAGCAGCGTAGACTCCGGGGGCCAGGTGGTCACCGGGGAGCTGTTTTTT.

The table lists this clone with many counts. The rearrangement links TRBV4-3 to TRBJ2-1, with a possible D match to TRBD1 (5 bases). Trimming took 0 bases from V and 8 from J, leaving 11 bases between them. Germline values: CDR1 LGHNA, CDR2 YSLEER. This CDR3 has 14 amino acids. The CDR3 DNA reads TGCGCCAGCAGCCAAGATACCCAGGGATATGAGCAGTTCTTC. Translation: CASSQDTQGYEQFF.

This sequence joins TRBV4-3 and TRBJ2-5; unclear D gene. Germline V gene data show CDR1 as LGHNA and CDR2 as YSLEER. With 0 bases removed from V and 7 bases from J, the gap between germline ends came to 6 bases. The CDR3 sequence is 12 residues long. The CDR3 DNA sequence: TGCGCCAGCAGCCAAGATTCGGGGACCCAGTACTTC. It yields the protein CASSQDSGTQYF.

The J gene is TRBJ1-1, the V gene TRBV4-1; D is unclear. V lost 0 bases and J 0 bases, leaving 11 bases between the germline ends. Germline V gives CDR1 MGHRA, CDR2 YSYEKL. The CDR3 contains 16 residues. CDR3 bases: TGCGCCAGCAGCCAAGATCTTGAGGAAATGAACACTGAAGCTTTCTTT. It codes for CASSQDLEEMNTEAFF.

The chain combines TRBV11-2 with TRBJ1-5; unclear D gene. Trimming pared 0 bases from V and 6 bases from J, leaving 6 bases between. Looked up from germline, CDR1 is SGHAT and CDR2 is FQNNGV. The CDR3 is made up of 13 amino acids. CDR3 sequence: CASSLETAQPQHF. The CDR3 nucleotides read TGTGCCAGCAGCTTAGAGACTGCTCAGCCCCAGCATTTT.

About this clone itself: At the DNA level, this CDR3 is encoded by other sequences in the same sample as well. V gene TRBV4-1 combines with J gene TRBJ2-5; tentative D call: TRBD2 (6 bases). V lost 1 base and J 1 base, leaving 7 bases between the germline ends. Germline CDR1 and CDR2: MGHRA and YSYEKL. The length of the CDR3 is 14 residues. CDR3 in amino acids: CASSQVGGQETQYF. The CDR3 bases are TGCGCCAGCAGCCAAGTGGGGGGCCAAGAGACCCAGTACTTC.

The rearrangement joins TRBV4-1 to TRBJ2-7; 10 bases are shared with TRBD1. This CDR3 region has 15 residues. V was pared by 1 base and J by 2 bases, with 2 bases of the junction left unmatched. Per the germline V gene, CDR1 is MGHRA and CDR2 is YSYEKL. CDR3 sequence reads: CASSQAGTGAYEQYF. CDR3 bases: TGCGCCAGCAGCCAAGCCGGGACAGGGGCCTACGAGCAGTACTTC.

This clone was seen only a few times. The V gene is TRBV19, the J gene TRBJ2-6; D gene ambiguous. The ends were cut back, 7 bases at V and 4 bases at J, with 14 bases in the middle. Germline CDR1 is LNHDA and CDR2 is SQIVND (reference sequence). The CDR3 is 15 amino acids. This CDR3 reads CASIQDGEGANVLTF. The CDR3 DNA sequence: TGTGCCAGTATCCAGGACGGAGAAGGGGCCAACGTCCTGACTTTC.

This chain links TRBV6-6 with TRBJ1-5; D perhaps matches TRBD1 (5 bases). CDR3 length equals 12 residues. The V and J ends lost 6 bases and 10 bases respectively, with 13 bases between them. Germline V gives CDR1 MNHNY, CDR2 SVGAGI (reference sequence). CDR3 in DNA: TGTGCCAGCAGAATCCCAGACAGCCCCCAGCATTTT. Its protein product is CASRIPDSPQHF.

V gene TRBV9 combines with J gene TRBJ2-7; 10 nucleotides line up with TRBD2. Germline V CDR1 and CDR2: SGDLS, YYNGEE. The CDR3 spans 14 residues. J was trimmed by 1 base and V by 4 bases; bases with no gene match: 2. The CDR3 sequence is CASSLLAGSYEQYF. The CDR3 DNA reads as TGTGCCAGCAGCTTACTAGCGGGGTCCTACGAGCAGTACTTC.

CDR3 DNA sequence: TGTGCCAGCAGTGAGGTGGGGCGCACAGATACGCAGTATTTT. As protein: CASSEVGRTDTQYF. The V and J genes are TRBV2 and TRBJ2-3; D might be TRBD1 (5 bases). The CDR3 has 14 residues. V was shortened by 3 bases and J by 1 base, with 8 bases between the two germline ends. Per the germline V gene, CDR1 is SNHLY and CDR2 is FYNNEI.

The table lists this clone with a few counts. The chain combines TRBV18 with TRBJ2-7; possibly TRBD1 for D (6 bases). CDR3 length: 15 amino acids. Trimming shortened V by 2 bases and J by 3 bases, and 14 bases separated the two germline ends. Germline CDR1 is KGHSH and CDR2 is LQKENI. CDR3 coding DNA: TGTGCCAGCTCACCAGACCGGGACACCTACTACGAGCAGTACTTC. Its protein is CASSPDRDTYYEQYF.

The CDR3 reads CAWDQDGYTF. The CDR3 nucleotides are TGTGCCTGGGACCAGGATGGCTACACCTTC. The chain joins TRBV30 to TRBJ1-2, with D uncertain. Trimming left V 5 bases short and J 6 bases short, with 7 bases between. CDR1 is GTSNPN and CDR2 is SVGIG in the germline V gene (reference sequence). The CDR3 runs to 10 residues. Full variable domain (missing parts from reference TRBV30 and TRBJ1-2): SQTIHQWPATLVQPVGSPLSLECTVEGTSNPNLYWYRQAAGRGLQLLFYSVGIGQISSEVPQNLSASRPQDRQFILSSKKLLLSDSGFYLCAWDQDGYTFGSGTRLTVV.